This entry concerns a single T cell receptor (beta chain). Its antigen is undetermined. This sample was included in a study of identical twins. General study results and limits: Cord blood's abundant beta clonotypes had fewer insertions, unlike memory repertoires. Out-of-frame alpha sequences shared by twins showed excess low generation probability.

Everyone who donated was a healthy Caucasian. This CDR3 contains 17 residues. Germline CDR1 is PRHDT and CDR2 is FYEKMQ (reference sequence). J was trimmed by 6 bases and V by 4 bases; bases with no gene match: 15. The cDNA had a unique molecular identifier and a template-switch universal primer site. TCRdb ran MiXCR on the 5' RACE reads and lists one entry per CDR3 protein. The sample gives more than 1.5 million distinct CDR3 sequences, 32% of which show up once; approximately 0.25% is in the top ten. This receptor was taken from a newborn girl in good health. What was sequenced was cord blood. The chain combines TRBV13 with TRBJ2-1, with TRBD2 matching 7 bases. Here the CDR3 DNA reads TGTGCCAGCAGCTCACTTTTCGGGGGGATATCGGTCAATGAGCAGTTCTTC. Translation gives CASSSLFGGISVNEQFF. The full variable domain, rest sourced from reference TRBV13 and TRBJ2-1, is AAGVIQSPRHLIKEKRETATLKCYPIPRHDTVYWYQQGPGQDPQFLISFYEKMQSDKGSIPDRFSAQQFSDYHSELNMSSLELGDSALYFCASSSLFGGISVNEQFFGPGTRLTVL.